This is a list of T cell receptor beta chains from one sample in a study of shared clonotypes between healthy human individuals. This table comes from immunoSEQ multiplex PCR, and its TCRdb copy is limited to in-frame clones, with some not included. Seen here are over a million clones, around 82% observed once, and the top ten hold approximately 0.5%. Sequenced: memory CD4+ T cells from PBMCs. These receptors were taken from a man younger than 30 in good health. Some clones in this sample may be carry-over from other donors' samples. CDR3s include the opening cysteine and the closing phenylalanine or tryptophan. The D gene is left open where the match is weak. Not every row has a clone size; where given, it reads once, few, many or a size class.

j_gene: TRBJ2-7; v_gene: TRBV5-1; d_gene: -; abundance: -; CDR3nt: TGCGCCAGCAGCTTGGAGCCGTCCGGGACGGATCTGGACGAGCAGTACTTC; CDR3aa: CASSLEPSGTDLDEQYF
j_gene: TRBJ2-2; v_gene: TRBV9; d_gene: -; abundance: -; CDR3nt: TGTGCCAGCAGCGCCGGACTGAACACCGGGGAGCTGTTTTTT; CDR3aa: CASSAGLNTGELFF
j_gene: TRBJ2-4; v_gene: TRBV5-6; d_gene: TRBD1; abundance: -; CDR3nt: TGTGCCAGCAGCTTGCAAGGACAGGGGGCTCGTCAGTACTTC; CDR3aa: CASSLQGQGARQYF
j_gene: TRBJ1-1; v_gene: TRBV6-5; d_gene: -; abundance: -; CDR3nt: TGTGCCAGCAGTTCTAGAATGACACAGGGGAACACTGAAGCTTTCTTT; CDR3aa: CASSSRMTQGNTEAFF
j_gene: TRBJ2-1; v_gene: TRBV28; d_gene: -; abundance: -; CDR3nt: TGTGCCAGCAGGCTTTACAATGAGCAGTTCTTC; CDR3aa: CASRLYNEQFF
j_gene: TRBJ2-5; v_gene: TRBV28; d_gene: TRBD1; abundance: -; CDR3nt: TGTGCCAGCAGTTGGGGACAGGCCACAGGGGAGACCCAGTACTTC; CDR3aa: CASSWGQATGETQYF
j_gene: TRBJ2-3; v_gene: TRBV2; d_gene: TRBD2; abundance: -; CDR3nt: TGTGCCAGCAGCCTAGCGGGTCCACAAAAAACGACAGATACGCAGTATTTT; CDR3aa: CASSLAGPQKTTDTQYF
j_gene: TRBJ1-2; v_gene: TRBV19; d_gene: TRBD1; abundance: few; CDR3nt: TGTGCCAGTAGGGTAGGGGACAGATATGGCTACACCTTC; CDR3aa: CASRVGDRYGYTF
j_gene: TRBJ2-5; v_gene: TRBV18; d_gene: TRBD1; abundance: -; CDR3nt: TGTGCCAGCTCATTCGCGGACAGGGGTTGGGAGCAGTACTTC; CDR3aa: CASSFADRGWEQYF
j_gene: TRBJ1-1; v_gene: TRBV7-2; d_gene: -; abundance: -; CDR3nt: TGTGCCAGCAGCTTAGTTAGGGACACTGAAGCTTTCTTT; CDR3aa: CASSLVRDTEAFF
j_gene: TRBJ1-6; v_gene: TRBV10-3; d_gene: -; abundance: -; CDR3nt: TGTGCCATCAGTGAGTCTGGGGATTCACCCCTCCACTTT; CDR3aa: CAISESGDSPLHF
j_gene: TRBJ1-1; v_gene: TRBV2; d_gene: -; abundance: -; CDR3nt: TGTGCCAGCAGGCCTACCGGGAAGACTGAAGCTTTCTTT; CDR3aa: CASRPTGKTEAFF
j_gene: TRBJ1-4; v_gene: TRBV18; d_gene: -; abundance: -; CDR3nt: TGTGCCAGCTCACCACCAAACGGTGAAAAACTGTTTTTT; CDR3aa: CASSPPNGEKLFF
j_gene: TRBJ1-5; v_gene: TRBV5-1; d_gene: -; abundance: -; CDR3nt: TGCGCCAGCAGCCTGAGCACCAACAGCAATCAGCCCCAGCATTTT; CDR3aa: CASSLSTNSNQPQHF
j_gene: TRBJ1-3; v_gene: TRBV5-8; d_gene: TRBD1; abundance: -; CDR3nt: TGTGCCAGCAACCTGGGACAGGCTGAAAACACCATATATTTT; CDR3aa: CASNLGQAENTIYF
j_gene: TRBJ2-7; v_gene: TRBV7-2; d_gene: -; abundance: -; CDR3nt: TGTGCCAGCAGCTTAGCGACGGGCGACTACGAGCAGTACTTC; CDR3aa: CASSLATGDYEQYF
j_gene: TRBJ2-7; v_gene: TRBV28; d_gene: -; abundance: -; CDR3nt: TGTGCCAGCAGCCGAAGCCCCTACGAGCAGTACTTC; CDR3aa: CASSRSPYEQYF
j_gene: TRBJ2-7; v_gene: TRBV7-2; d_gene: TRBD2; abundance: once; CDR3nt: TGTGCCAGCGCCCGGGCCGGCGGGAGTTCCTACGAGCAGTACTTC; CDR3aa: CASARAGGSSYEQYF
j_gene: TRBJ2-3; v_gene: TRBV10-3; d_gene: -; abundance: -; CDR3nt: TGTGCCATCAGGGCCCTACAGGGCGGCACAGATACGCAGTATTTT; CDR3aa: CAIRALQGGTDTQYF
j_gene: TRBJ2-2; v_gene: TRBV7-9; d_gene: -; abundance: -; CDR3nt: TGTGCCAGCAGCCCACAAGTTGAGACCGGGGAGCTGTTTTTT; CDR3aa: CASSPQVETGELFF
j_gene: TRBJ2-7; v_gene: TRBV2; d_gene: -; abundance: once; CDR3nt: TGTGCCAGCAGTGACAGCCCCTCCTACGAGCAGTACTTC; CDR3aa: CASSDSPSYEQYF
j_gene: TRBJ1-2; v_gene: TRBV19; d_gene: -; abundance: -; CDR3nt: TGTGCCACCACCCCGGACAGATACGGCTACACCTTC; CDR3aa: CATTPDRYGYTF
j_gene: TRBJ1-5; v_gene: TRBV9; d_gene: -; abundance: -; CDR3nt: TGTGCCAGCAGCGTAACAGGGTACAGCAATCAGCCCCAGCATTTT; CDR3aa: CASSVTGYSNQPQHF
j_gene: TRBJ2-5; v_gene: TRBV11-2; d_gene: -; abundance: -; CDR3nt: TGTGCCAGCAGCTTGAGGCGGGTCCAAGAGACCCAGTACTTC; CDR3aa: CASSLRRVQETQYF
j_gene: TRBJ2-7; v_gene: TRBV7-8; d_gene: -; abundance: -; CDR3nt: TGTGCCAGCAGCTTAGAGATTTTCTCCCCCCTACTCAACTACGAGCAGTACTTC; CDR3aa: CASSLEIFSPLLNYEQYF
j_gene: TRBJ2-5; v_gene: TRBV7-9; d_gene: TRBD2; abundance: few; CDR3nt: TGTGCCAGCAGGCTAGCGGGAGGAGAGACCCAGTACTTC; CDR3aa: CASRLAGGETQYF
j_gene: TRBJ1-5; v_gene: TRBV28; d_gene: TRBD1; abundance: -; CDR3nt: TGTGCCAGCAGTTTTAACAGGGGGCCGAGTCAGCCCCAGCATTTT; CDR3aa: CASSFNRGPSQPQHF
j_gene: TRBJ2-7; v_gene: TRBV6-4; d_gene: -; abundance: few; CDR3nt: TGTGCCAGCAGTGACACGGGACAAGGTTCTACCTACGAGCAGTACTTC; CDR3aa: CASSDTGQGSTYEQYF
j_gene: TRBJ2-3; v_gene: TRBV19; d_gene: -; abundance: -; CDR3nt: TGTGCCAGTAGTACAAGGACTATTACAGATACGCAGTATTTT; CDR3aa: CASSTRTITDTQYF
j_gene: TRBJ2-7; v_gene: TRBV28; d_gene: -; abundance: many; CDR3nt: TGTGCCAGCAGTGTGCGAGGTTTTACCTACGAGCAGTACTTC; CDR3aa: CASSVRGFTYEQYF
j_gene: TRBJ2-7; v_gene: TRBV5-1; d_gene: -; abundance: -; CDR3nt: TGCGCCACCCGGTCCGCCCCGATGAGCTCCTACGAGCAGTACTTC; CDR3aa: CATRSAPMSSYEQYF
j_gene: TRBJ1-4; v_gene: TRBV5-1; d_gene: TRBD1; abundance: -; CDR3nt: TGCGCCAGCAGCCCCTTCCCGACAGGGATTAATGAAAAACTGTTTTTT; CDR3aa: CASSPFPTGINEKLFF
j_gene: TRBJ2-3; v_gene: TRBV9; d_gene: -; abundance: -; CDR3nt: TGTGCCAGCAGCGTGGAGACGGGTTTTAGCACAGATACGCAGTATTTT; CDR3aa: CASSVETGFSTDTQYF
j_gene: TRBJ2-3; v_gene: TRBV21-1; d_gene: -; abundance: -; CDR3nt: TGTTCGCTGGGCCAGGTACAGAGCACAGATACGCAGTATTTT; CDR3aa: CSLGQVQSTDTQYF
j_gene: TRBJ1-2; v_gene: TRBV5-1; d_gene: -; abundance: -; CDR3nt: TGCGCCAGCAGCTTCGACAGTGACTATGGCTACACCTTC; CDR3aa: CASSFDSDYGYTF
j_gene: TRBJ2-7; v_gene: TRBV10-2; d_gene: -; abundance: -; CDR3nt: TGCGCCAGCAGTGGACAGGCCTACGAGCAGTACTTC; CDR3aa: CASSGQAYEQYF
j_gene: TRBJ1-5; v_gene: TRBV28; d_gene: TRBD1; abundance: -; CDR3nt: TGTGCCAGCAGTTTGGTCCCCGGGACAGGTAATCAGCCCCAGCATTTT; CDR3aa: CASSLVPGTGNQPQHF
j_gene: TRBJ2-4; v_gene: TRBV2; d_gene: -; abundance: -; CDR3nt: TGTGCCAGCAGACCTCTAGCCAAAAACATTCAGTACTTC; CDR3aa: CASRPLAKNIQYF
j_gene: TRBJ2-7; v_gene: TRBV2; d_gene: -; abundance: -; CDR3nt: TGTGCCAGCAGTGAGGAAGGGTCCAAGGCCCGGTACGAGCAGTACTTC; CDR3aa: CASSEEGSKARYEQYF
j_gene: TRBJ1-4; v_gene: TRBV7-9; d_gene: -; abundance: -; CDR3nt: TGTGCCAGCAGCTCCAGTCCTTACAGGGCAACTAATGAAAAACTGTTTTTT; CDR3aa: CASSSSPYRATNEKLFF
j_gene: TRBJ2-3; v_gene: TRBV27; d_gene: -; abundance: -; CDR3nt: TGTGCCAGCAGTTTATATCGCCACCCCACAGATACGCAGTATTTT; CDR3aa: CASSLYRHPTDTQYF
j_gene: TRBJ2-7; v_gene: TRBV28; d_gene: TRBD2; abundance: -; CDR3nt: TGTGCCAGCAGGAATACCGGGACTAGAGCATACGAGCAGTACTTC; CDR3aa: CASRNTGTRAYEQYF
j_gene: TRBJ2-5; v_gene: TRBV19; d_gene: -; abundance: -; CDR3nt: TGTGCCAGTAAGGCGGGCGGAGAGACCCAGTACTTC; CDR3aa: CASKAGGETQYF
j_gene: TRBJ2-7; v_gene: TRBV5-1; d_gene: TRBD2; abundance: -; CDR3nt: TGCGCCAGCAGGGACGGACTAGGGGACGAGCAGTACTTC; CDR3aa: CASRDGLGDEQYF